What follows are 17 T cell receptor beta chains derived from one specimen sequenced in a study of graft-versus-host responses after intestinal transplantation (dated by TCRdb to about 2021). Libraries were prepared through the immunoSEQ multiplex PCR assay. In its TCRdb copy, this immuneACCESS table keeps in-frame sequences only and misses some clones. Where compared with another copy, unresolved V genes explain less than half of these, and the others have no known cause. The sample table holds 84,000 or so clones, of which over 80% were seen once. 1.1% of the sample rests with the top ten. Explained via the paper, the time point label denotes: cells obtained before transplantation from donor or recipient. These receptors' targets are unknown. The specimen was unstimulated CD8+ T cells sorted from spleen or lymph node cells, collected before transplant. These TCRs come from a human donor who was the organ donor for an intestinal transplant.

This sequence joins TRBV5-6 and TRBJ2-3; 11 bases are a match to TRBD2. Germline CDR1 and CDR2: SGHDT and YYEEEE. This CDR3 spans 17 amino acids. The ends lost 3 bases at V and 2 bases at J; junction bases unmatched: 8. The CDR3: CASSSLTSGRYTDTQYF. The CDR3 bases are TGTGCCAGCAGCTCGTTAACTAGCGGGAGATACACAGATACGCAGTATTTT.

The chain uses TRBV27 and TRBJ2-7, with D hard to call. The V and J ends lost 3 bases and 5 bases respectively, with 8 bases between them. CDR1 is MNHEY and CDR2 is SMNVEV in the germline V gene (reference sequence). The CDR3 has 12 residues. The CDR3 sequence is CASSLSGNEQYF. CDR3 bases: TGTGCCAGCAGTTTGTCAGGCAACGAGCAGTACTTC.

The rearrangement links TRBV7-2 to TRBJ1-1; no definite D call. The germline V and J ends were trimmed by 4 bases and 0 bases, with 12 bases remaining between them. The V gene's germline CDR1 is SGHTA and CDR2 FQGNSA. This CDR3 contains 15 residues. The CDR3 DNA reads TGTGCCAGCAGCTCCCACTTTCCCTTGAACACTGAAGCTTTCTTT. Translating it yields CASSSHFPLNTEAFF.

The chain links TRBV10-3 to TRBJ2-5; tentatively, D is TRBD2 (6 bases). The J call may be incorrect, as the DNA end agrees better with TRBJ2-7. The CDR3 has 14 amino acids. Germline CDR1 reads ENHRY; CDR2 reads SYGVKD. The CDR3 is CAIKAGTNNYEQYF. The CDR3 DNA sequence: TGTGCCATCAAGGCGGGAACAAATAACTACGAGCAGTACTTC.

The chain joins TRBV7-9 to TRBJ2-1; 11 bases fit TRBD2. Germline V gene lookup returns CDR1 SEHNR and CDR2 FQNEAQ (reference sequence). The CDR3 covers 16 residues. The V gene end was trimmed by 5 bases and the J gene end by 2 bases; junction bases not matched to a gene: 5. CDR3 amino acids: CASSLPGLAAYNEQFF. The DNA of the CDR3 is TGTGCCAGCAGCCTACCGGGACTAGCGGCCTACAATGAGCAGTTCTTC. Using reference TRBV7-9 and TRBJ2-1 for the parts outside the CDR3, the full variable domain is DTGVSQNPRHKITKRGQNVTFRCDPISEHNRLYWYRQTLGQGPEFLTYFQNEAQLEKSRLLSDRFSAERPKGSFSTLEIQRTEQGDSAMYLCASSLPGLAAYNEQFFGPGTRLTVL.

V usage is TRBV9 and J usage is TRBJ2-1; possible D gene TRBD2, 6 bases. Deletions cut 8 bases from V and 2 bases from J, with 14 bases between. CDR1 and CDR2 from the germline V gene are SGDLS and YYNGEE. The length of the CDR3 is 14 residues. In DNA, the CDR3 is TGTGCCAGTTCCCCGGGGGATACCTACAATGAGCAGTTCTTC. Translating it yields CASSPGDTYNEQFF.

The J gene is TRBJ2-7, the V gene TRBV7-9, with 7 bases matching TRBD1. CDR3 length: 15 residues. The trim removed 1 base at V and 5 bases at J, leaving 8 bases unmatched. The germline gives CDR1 SEHNR, CDR2 FQNEAQ (reference sequence). The CDR3 region has the DNA TGTGCCAGCAGCTTAGTAACGACAGGGTCGGACGAGCAGTACTTC. Translating gives CASSLVTTGSDEQYF.

This chain links TRBV6-6 with TRBJ2-7, with a weak D call TRBD2 (5 bases). In germline, CDR1 is MNHNY, CDR2 SVGAGI (reference sequence). V gave up 8 bases and J gave up 2 bases, with 19 bases separating them. This CDR3 is 15 amino acids long. The CDR3 loop is CASRPGVASTYEQYF. The CDR3 DNA sequence: TGTGCCAGCCGACCAGGAGTAGCGAGCACCTACGAGCAGTACTTC.

This rearrangement joins TRBV11-2 to TRBJ2-7, with a tentative D call TRBD2 (5 bases). CDR1 SGHAT and CDR2 FQNNGV come from the germline V gene. The V gene lost 5 bases and the J gene lost 0 bases, with 11 bases spanning the gap. The CDR3 extends over 14 amino acids. CDR3 amino acids: CASSPPGFSYEQYF. CDR3 nucleotides: TGTGCCAGCAGCCCCCCGGGGTTCTCCTACGAGCAGTACTTC.

The V gene is TRBV5-1, the J gene TRBJ2-2, with D possibly matching TRBD1 (6 bases). The germline V gene encodes CDR1 SGHRS and CDR2 YFSETQ. The CDR3 contains 18 residues. The V end was cut by 0 bases, the J end by 1 base, with 16 bases between. In DNA form, the CDR3 reads TGCGCCAGCAGCTTGGCATTGGGGGCAGGACGGAACACCGGGGAGCTGTTTTTT. Translation gives CASSLALGAGRNTGELFF.

This chain connects TRBV28 to TRBJ2-5; D may be TRBD1 (6 bases). The V gene lost 4 bases and the J gene lost 6 bases, with 9 bases spanning the gap. The V gene's germline CDR1 is MDHEN and CDR2 SYDVKM. CDR3 length: 12 amino acids. CDR3 protein: CASSSQGQTQYF. DNA for the CDR3: TGTGCCAGCAGTTCCCAGGGGCAGACCCAGTACTTC.

This clone was found a few times. The chain is built from TRBV6-5 and TRBJ1-2; D call uncertain. The CDR3 consists of 14 residues. V was trimmed by 4 bases and J by 3 bases, leaving 12 bases between them. Per the germline V gene, CDR1 is MNHEY and CDR2 is SVGAGI. The DNA for the CDR3 is TGTGCCAGCAGTTCCGGGAGTGGGGACTATGGCTACACCTTC. This codes for CASSSGSGDYGYTF.

V usage is TRBV11-2 and J usage is TRBJ2-3, with D unclear. This CDR3 has 12 residues. The V end was cut by 4 bases, the J end by 4 bases, with 6 bases between. CDR1 is SGHAT and CDR2 is FQNNGV in the germline V gene. The CDR3 nucleotides read TGTGCCAGCAGCTCCCCATCAGATACGCAGTATTTT. This codes for CASSSPSDTQYF. The whole variable domain, filled in from reference TRBV11-2 and TRBJ2-3, reads EAGVAQSPRYKIIEKRQSVAFWCNPISGHATLYWYQQILGQGPKLLIQFQNNGVVDDSQLPKDRFSAERLKGVDSTLKIQPAKLEDSAVYLCASSSPSDTQYFGPGTRLTVL.

The chain joins TRBV5-6 to TRBJ2-5; tentative D call: TRBD2 (6 bases). The CDR3 runs to 13 residues. Germline values: CDR1 SGHDT, CDR2 YYEEEE. Trimming took off 5 bases at V and 3 bases at J, with 11 bases between the two ends. This chain's CDR3 is CASSGTGEETQYF. The CDR3 nucleotides are TGTGCCAGCAGTGGGACTGGAGAAGAGACCCAGTACTTC.

The chain uses TRBV13 and TRBJ2-1; TRBD2 aligns across 9 bases. The CDR3 length is 15 residues. With V trimmed by 5 bases and J by 7 bases, 9 bases remained unmatched. Per germline, CDR1 PRHDT and CDR2 FYEKMQ (reference sequence). Here the CDR3 DNA reads TGTGCCAGCAGCCCCACCGCGGGAGGGCTGAATGAGCAGTTCTTC. Amino acids: CASSPTAGGLNEQFF.

The chain is built from TRBV30 and TRBJ2-7, with 9 bases fitting TRBD1. CDR3 length: 17 amino acids. Germline V lookup: CDR1 GTSNPN, CDR2 SVGIG (reference sequence). Losses at the gene ends were 3 bases for V and 3 bases for J; bases not matched to a gene: 15. CDR3 DNA: TGTGCCTGGAGCCCCCCGCTCTGGGACAGGGAGGTCTACGAGCAGTACTTC. The encoded protein is CAWSPPLWDREVYEQYF.

The chain couples TRBV20-1 to TRBJ2-1; TRBD2 is a possible D gene (6 bases). The germline V and J ends were trimmed by 6 bases and 6 bases, with 9 bases remaining between them. Germline assignment: CDR1 DFQATT and CDR2 SNEGSKA (reference sequence). CDR3 size: 11 residues. The CDR3 DNA reads as TGCAGTGCCCTTAGCGGCAATGAGCAGTTCTTC. This translates into CSALSGNEQFF.